Here is one TCR beta chain with its context. These data originate in a study of blood T cell repertoires in COVID-19. Germline CDR1 MNHEY, CDR2 SMNVEV (reference sequence). The V end lost 4 bases, the J end lost 6 bases, and 18 bases lay between the germline ends. The CDR3 has 15 amino acids. Assay used: immunoSEQ multiplex PCR; TCRdb lists only in-frame clones, some missing. This sample carries 150,000 to 200,000 clones, around 80% of them seen once, and the ten largest clones take roughly 9%. The TCR was taken from a woman of 80 years or more with active or convalescent COVID-19. The gene calls are TRBV27 and TRBJ1-1; a weak D match, TRBD1 (5 bases). The source material was peripheral blood. CDR3 amino acids: CASSSPGLLGAEAFF. The CDR3 DNA follows: TGTGCCAGCAGTTCACCGGGACTCCTGGGGGCTGAAGCTTTCTTT.